One sample yielded the 28 T cell receptor beta chains listed below, sequenced in a study of T cells after posttransplantation cyclophosphamide. The protocol was immunoSEQ multiplex PCR, while the TCRdb copy is restricted to in-frame clones and leaves out a portion. The sample lists about 15,000 clones, roughly 91% seen once, with around 3.8% in the top ten. Sampled 1 year posttransplant, controls received myeloablative marrow transplants, methotrexate and a calcineurin inhibitor. This material consisted of PBMCs, taken after an allogeneic stem cell transplant with a calcineurin inhibitor and methotrexate. Source of these receptors: a male patient aged 50 to 60 who received an allogeneic stem cell transplant from an unrelated donor, was CMV-positive, and had chronic GVHD only. Some T cells may be transferred from the graft donor.

The chain recombines TRBV7-9 with TRBJ1-1, with TRBD1 as a possible D gene (5 bases). The V end lost 1 base, the J end lost 2 bases, and 20 bases lay between the germline ends. Looked up from germline, CDR1 is SEHNR and CDR2 is FQNEAQ (reference sequence). The CDR3 has 18 amino acids. The CDR3 protein is CASSLEGLAGPSNTEAFF. The CDR3 DNA reads as TGTGCCAGCAGCTTAGAAGGGCTGGCAGGGCCGAGTAACACTGAAGCTTTCTTT.

The CDR3 reads CASSPGTFSYNEQFF. The CDR3 DNA reads TGTGCCAGCAGTCCGGGGACTTTCTCCTACAATGAGCAGTTCTTC. The chain joins TRBV7-3 to TRBJ2-1, with a possible D match to TRBD2 (6 bases). In germline, CDR1 is SGHTA, CDR2 FQGTGA. There are 15 residues in the CDR3. The V end was cut by 6 bases, the J end by 0 bases, with 12 bases between.

This clone was counted between two and nine times. J is TRBJ1-1 and V is TRBV5-8; weak D call: TRBD1 (5 bases). The V end lost 1 base, the J end lost 3 bases, and 10 bases lay between the germline ends. The germline CDR1 and CDR2 sequences are SGHTS and YDEGEE. The CDR3 is 14 residues long. The CDR3 loop is CASSLIWGDTEAFF. CDR3 nucleotides: TGTGCCAGCAGCTTGATCTGGGGGGACACTGAAGCTTTCTTT.

The J gene is TRBJ2-5, the V gene TRBV28, with a tentative D call TRBD1 (5 bases). Germline loops: CDR1 MDHEN, CDR2 SYDVKM. Trimming pared 6 bases from V and 2 bases from J, leaving 19 bases between. CDR3 length: 16 amino acids. In DNA, the CDR3 is TGTGCCAGCAGACCGTTGCAGGGAAGGGGACAAGAGACCCAGTACTTC. It yields the protein CASRPLQGRGQETQYF. The full variable domain, in which reference TRBV28 and TRBJ2-5 provide the parts outside the CDR3, is DVKVTQSSRYLVKRTGEKVFLECVQDMDHENMFWYRQDPGLGLRLIYFSYDVKMKEKGDIPEGYSVSREKKERFSLILESASTNQTSMYLCASRPLQGRGQETQYFGPGTRLLVL.

The genes are TRBV7-9 and TRBJ2-7; possibly TRBD2 for D (6 bases). This CDR3 is 16 amino acids long. The V gene's germline CDR1 is SEHNR and CDR2 FQNEAQ (reference sequence). V was pared by 7 bases and J by 4 bases, with 23 bases between. CDR3 nucleotides: TGTGCCAGCATCCCCGGTACCGCCGGGAGAGATTACGAGCAGTACTTC. Translation: CASIPGTAGRDYEQYF.

This clone is medium-sized in the sample. V and J are TRBV29-1 and TRBJ1-4; maybe TRBD1 (5 bases). Per germline, CDR1 SQVTM and CDR2 ANQGSEA. The CDR3 contains 14 residues. Trimming removed 4 bases at V and 1 base at J, with 10 bases between. The DNA for the CDR3 is TGCAGCGTTGGGAGGGACGGAACTAATGAAAAACTGTTTTTT. It encodes CSVGRDGTNEKLFF.

J is TRBJ2-7 and V is TRBV9; D not certain. This CDR3 region has 13 residues. Germline-derived CDR1 and CDR2 are SGDLS and YYNGEE. The V end was cut by 1 base, the J end by 7 bases, with 12 bases between. The CDR3 sequence: CASSVLPTQEQYF. The CDR3, as DNA: TGTGCCAGCAGCGTATTACCCACCCAGGAGCAGTACTTC.

The chain couples TRBV7-9 to TRBJ2-5; a weak D match, TRBD1 (6 bases). TRBJ2-7 explains the end of the DNA better; the J call may be wrong. The length of the CDR3 is 16 residues. Germline-derived CDR1 and CDR2 are SEHNR and FQNEAQ (reference sequence). The CDR3 DNA is TGTGCCAGCAGCTATCCACAGGGAAGATTTCCCTACGAGCAGTACTTC. Amino acid sequence: CASSYPQGRFPYEQYF.

V and J are TRBV4-3 and TRBJ1-1; 10 bases match TRBD1. J gave up 9 bases and V 1 base, and 8 bases lay outside the gene matches. Germline assignment: CDR1 LGHNA and CDR2 YSLEER. CDR3 length equals 15 residues. The CDR3 sequence: CASSQGQGAETQAFF. The CDR3 DNA reads TGCGCCAGCAGCCAAGGACAGGGGGCGGAAACGCAAGCTTTCTTT.

The chain has TRBV9 and TRBJ2-3; D might be TRBD2 (5 bases). The germline CDR1 and CDR2 sequences are SGDLS and YYNGEE. The CDR3 totals 13 residues. V lost 3 bases, J lost 6 bases, and 11 bases lay in between. Here the CDR3 DNA reads TGTGCCAGCAGCGCGGCCGGGGTGGATACGCAGTATTTT. Its translation: CASSAAGVDTQYF.

V usage is TRBV27 and J usage is TRBJ1-6; no clear D. The V end was cut by 6 bases, the J end by 10 bases, with 16 bases between. Germline loops: CDR1 MNHEY, CDR2 SMNVEV (reference sequence). CDR3 length: 14 residues. The CDR3 region has the DNA TGTGCCAGCAGCTGGGCCAGGTCTGGGTCACCCCTCCACTTT. It specifies CASSWARSGSPLHF.

V and J are TRBV7-9 and TRBJ2-5, with 7 bases fitting TRBD2. The ends lost 6 bases at V and 0 bases at J; junction bases unmatched: 7. The V gene's germline CDR1 is SEHNR and CDR2 FQNEAQ (reference sequence). This CDR3 has 15 amino acids. CDR3 residues: CASRGGENNQETQYF. CDR3 DNA sequence: TGTGCCAGCAGGGGAGGGGAAAACAACCAAGAGACCCAGTACTTC.

This clone has more than one count but fewer than ten. The CDR3 region is CASRKEGRGNEQFF. The DNA of the CDR3 is TGTGCCAGCAGGAAGGAGGGCCGGGGAAATGAGCAGTTCTTC. The chain links TRBV21-1 to TRBJ2-1; the tabulated D call, TRBD2, remains unverified against the DNA. TRBV21-1 is deemed a pseudogene. The length of the CDR3 is 14 residues.

This clone was observed a few times. The chain has TRBV6-5 and TRBJ2-2, with TRBD2 as a possible D gene (5 bases). The CDR3 extends over 13 amino acids. The V end was cut by 2 bases, the J end by 4 bases, with 5 bases between. Per the germline V gene, CDR1 is MNHEY and CDR2 is SVGAGI. This CDR3 is CASSYRGTGELFF. The CDR3 bases are TGTGCCAGCAGTTACCGGGGCACCGGGGAGCTGTTTTTT.

This chain joins TRBV28 and TRBJ2-7; 7 bases line up with TRBD1. Germline V gives CDR1 MDHEN, CDR2 SYDVKM. The V gene end was trimmed by 4 bases and the J gene end by 7 bases; junction bases not matched to a gene: 4. The CDR3 loop spans 12 amino acids. CDR3 coding DNA: TGTGCCAGCAGTTCACAGGGGCGTGAGCAGTACTTC. Translating it yields CASSSQGREQYF.

The chain employs TRBV9 and TRBJ2-2, with a tentative D call TRBD1 (5 bases). The germline gives CDR1 SGDLS, CDR2 YYNGEE. The CDR3 is 14 residues long. Trimming took 0 bases from V and 3 from J, leaving 6 bases between them. The CDR3 reads CASSVVGDTGELFF. Written as DNA, the CDR3 is TGTGCCAGCAGCGTAGTAGGGGACACCGGGGAGCTGTTTTTT.

V and J are TRBV5-8 and TRBJ2-1; D remains unclear. The V gene's germline CDR1 is SGHTS and CDR2 YDEGEE. This CDR3 spans 17 amino acids. V lost 0 bases and J 4 bases, leaving 17 bases between the germline ends. This CDR3 reads CASSLAAGSAPYNEQFF. Here the CDR3 DNA reads TGTGCCAGCAGCTTGGCCGCAGGTTCCGCCCCTTACAATGAGCAGTTCTTC.

CDR3 bases: TGTGCCAGCAGCTCCTTCAGGGGACAGTACACTGAAGCTTTCTTT. Its protein product is CASSSFRGQYTEAFF. The rearrangement links TRBV5-5 to TRBJ1-1, with 7 bases matching TRBD1. V dropped 3 bases and J dropped 3; count of bases not matched to a gene: 8. Germline V gene data show CDR1 as SGHKS and CDR2 as YYEKEE (reference sequence). The CDR3 spans 15 residues.

DNA for the CDR3: TGTGCCAGCAGTACCGGACAGATTCTGAACACTGAAGCTTTCTTT. The encoded protein is CASSTGQILNTEAFF. This chain links TRBV28 with TRBJ1-1; tentatively, D is TRBD1 (6 bases). The CDR3 sequence is 15 residues long. Germline CDR1 and CDR2: MDHEN and SYDVKM. V was trimmed by 5 bases and J by 0 bases, leaving 13 bases between them.

The J gene is TRBJ2-7, the V gene TRBV4-1, with 7 bases identical to TRBD2. The germline CDR1 and CDR2 sequences are MGHRA and YSYEKL. This CDR3 is built from 15 residues. The V and J ends lost 1 base and 4 bases, in that order; junction bases with no gene match: 7. The CDR3 loop reads CASSQGPGLQYEQYF. The CDR3 DNA sequence: TGCGCCAGCAGCCAAGGCCCGGGACTACAGTACGAGCAGTACTTC.

The chain carries TRBV19 and TRBJ1-2; a weak D match, TRBD1 (6 bases). V lost 4 bases, J lost 6 bases, and 12 bases lay in between. Germline V gene lookup returns CDR1 LNHDA and CDR2 SQIVND (reference sequence). The CDR3 runs 13 residues. CDR3 sequence (DNA): TGTGCCAGTAGTACCGAGGGACATGATGGCTACACCTTC. As protein: CASSTEGHDGYTF.

V is TRBV5-4 and J is TRBJ2-7; tentatively, D is TRBD2 (6 bases). Looked up from germline, CDR1 is SGHNT and CDR2 is YYREEE (reference sequence). Deletions cut 2 bases from V and 2 bases from J, with 14 bases between. This CDR3 is built from 15 residues. CDR3 sequence reads: CASSFSGERTYEQYF. The DNA of the CDR3 is TGTGCCAGCAGCTTCTCGGGGGAGAGGACCTACGAGCAGTACTTC.

This chain uses TRBV5-6 with TRBJ1-1; perhaps TRBD1 as D (5 bases). Per the germline V gene, CDR1 is SGHDT and CDR2 is YYEEEE. The CDR3 sequence is 13 residues long. The V and J ends lost 0 bases and 8 bases respectively, with 11 bases between them. In nucleotides, the CDR3 is TGTGCCAGCAGCTTGGCCGGGGGGGAAGAAGCTTTCTTT. Protein sequence: CASSLAGGEEAFF.

The J gene is TRBJ1-5, the V gene TRBV12-2; TRBD1 is taken as the D call from the table, unchecked against the DNA. TRBV12-2 is listed as a pseudogene. The CDR3 totals 13 residues. The CDR3 sequence: CASRLLADQPQHF. CDR3 DNA: TGTGCAAGTCGCTTATTGGCCGATCAGCCCCAGCATTTT.

J is TRBJ2-6 and V is TRBV7-9, with D possibly matching TRBD1 (6 bases). Per germline, CDR1 SEHNR and CDR2 FQNEAQ (reference sequence). The CDR3 has 15 residues. Trimming shortened V by 4 bases and J by 3 bases, and 10 bases separated the two germline ends. In DNA form, the CDR3 reads TGTGCCAGCAGCTCCAGGGGTGGTGGGGCCAACGTCCTGACTTTC. Translation gives CASSSRGGGANVLTF.

The V gene is TRBV7-3, the J gene TRBJ2-2, with D hard to call. CDR1 and CDR2 (germline): SGHTA, FQGTGA. Trimming pared 5 bases from V and 3 bases from J, leaving 7 bases between. There are 13 residues in the CDR3. The DNA of the CDR3 is TGTGCCAGCAGCCTCCAGTACACCGGGGAGCTGTTTTTT. The encoded protein is CASSLQYTGELFF.

The rearrangement joins TRBV10-3 to TRBJ2-7; 8 positions agree with TRBD2. CDR3 length: 13 residues. Looked up from germline, CDR1 is ENHRY and CDR2 is SYGVKD. V lost 8 bases, J lost 2 bases, and 5 bases stayed unmatched. CDR3 sequence: CAISGGGTYEQYF. The DNA for the CDR3 is TGTGCCATCTCGGGAGGGGGGACCTACGAGCAGTACTTC.

The chain recombines TRBV11-2 with TRBJ2-7; D is unclear. Deletions cut 1 base from V and 0 bases from J, with 7 bases between. The CDR3 is made up of 14 amino acids. Germline lookup yields CDR1 SGHAT and CDR2 FQNNGV. CDR3 in amino acids: CASSLGYSSYEQYF. Here the CDR3 DNA reads TGTGCCAGCAGCTTAGGATACAGCTCCTACGAGCAGTACTTC. The variable domain in full, completed from reference TRBV11-2 and TRBJ2-7, reads EAGVAQSPRYKIIEKRQSVAFWCNPISGHATLYWYQQILGQGPKLLIQFQNNGVVDDSQLPKDRFSAERLKGVDSTLKIQPAKLEDSAVYLCASSLGYSSYEQYFGPGTRLTVT.